The 17 T cell receptor beta chains reported below all come from one sample, sequenced in a study of blood T cell repertoires in COVID-19 (dated by TCRdb to 2018 to 2021). The library was built by means of the immunoSEQ multiplex PCR assay. The table was pulled from immuneACCESS by TCRdb, which kept in-frame rearrangements only. Such tables lose some clones; where checked, under half of the loss comes from unresolved V genes, and the rest has no known cause. Present in this sample are about 150,000 clones, roughly four fifths of which were seen just once. 13% to 15% of the sample comes from the top ten. The specimen sequenced was peripheral blood. The source of these receptors is a human donor with acute or convalescent COVID-19. The donor label of this sample is uncertain.

This chain links TRBV6-6 with TRBJ1-1; D perhaps matches TRBD1 (5 bases). CDR1 is MNHNY, CDR2 SVGAGI, per germline (reference sequence). The CDR3 is 15 amino acids. Trimming removed 2 bases from V and 5 bases from J, with 15 bases in between. The CDR3 DNA sequence: TGTGCCAGCAGTTACGGCGGGGCACTCGAAACTGAAGCTTTCTTT. This encodes CASSYGGALETEAFF.

This chain joins TRBV4-3 and TRBJ1-3; D is ambiguous. CDR3 size: 18 residues. Germline V gene sequence: CDR1 LGHNA, CDR2 YSLEER. The germline V and J ends were trimmed by 0 bases and 0 bases, with 15 bases remaining between them. The CDR3 coding sequence is TGCGCCAGCAGCCAAGATCCTCAGGCGGGGAGCTCTGGAAACACCATATATTTT. Encoded protein: CASSQDPQAGSSGNTIYF.

The chain carries TRBV7-6 and TRBJ1-6, with 12 nucleotides matching TRBD1. The CDR3 totals 17 residues. Germline CDR1 reads SGHVS; CDR2 reads FNYEAQ. Germline trimming cut 0 bases from V and 10 bases from J; bases unmatched to any gene: 7. The CDR3 sequence: CASSLAGTGGEGSPLHF. The CDR3 coding sequence is TGTGCCAGCAGCTTAGCTGGGACAGGGGGCGAGGGATCACCCCTCCACTTT.

The chain combines TRBV19 with TRBJ2-1; D is perhaps TRBD1 (6 bases). The CDR3 runs to 14 residues. Trimming cost V 3 bases and J 6 bases, with 12 bases left between them. Germline values: CDR1 LNHDA, CDR2 SQIVND (reference sequence). CDR3: CASSITGLSNEQFF. The CDR3 nucleotides are TGTGCCAGTAGTATTACAGGGCTGAGCAATGAGCAGTTCTTC. The variable domain in full, with the rest retrieved from reference TRBV19 and TRBJ2-1, is DGGITQSPKYLFRKEGQNVTLSCEQNLNHDAMYWYRQDPGQGLRLIYYSQIVNDFQKGDIAEGYSVSREKKESFPLTVTSAQKNPTAFYLCASSITGLSNEQFFGPGTRLTVL.

The genes are TRBV5-1 and TRBJ1-6; no definite D call. Germline CDR1 and CDR2: SGHRS and YFSETQ. The V end lost 0 bases, the J end lost 10 bases, and 14 bases lay between the germline ends. The CDR3 is made up of 15 amino acids. DNA for the CDR3: TGCGCCAGCAGCTTGGATGGCGGGGTGGGGTCACCCCTCCACTTT. Protein product: CASSLDGGVGSPLHF.

This clone was detected only once. The chain links TRBV6-5 to TRBJ2-1, with TRBD2 identical over 12 bases. This CDR3 has 15 amino acids. The V segment lost 7 bases and the J segment 6 bases; nucleotides outside the gene matches: 7. Germline-derived CDR1 and CDR2 are MNHEY and SVGAGI. The CDR3 protein is CASTRLAGDVNEQFF. The CDR3 bases are TGTGCCAGCACACGACTAGCGGGGGATGTCAATGAGCAGTTCTTC.

CDR3 sequence (DNA): TGTGCCTGGAACGGGGGAATCCATCAGCCCCAGCATTTT. Its protein is CAWNGGIHQPQHF. The chain couples TRBV30 to TRBJ1-5; a possible D gene is TRBD1 (5 bases). The ends were cut back, 4 bases at V and 5 bases at J, with 12 bases in the middle. The CDR3 contains 13 residues. Germline CDR1 is GTSNPN and CDR2 is SVGIG (reference sequence).

The gene calls are TRBV19 and TRBJ2-2; 9 bases line up with TRBD1. V lost 5 bases, J lost 4 bases, and 14 bases stayed unmatched. The CDR3 covers 18 residues. Germline CDR1 LNHDA, CDR2 SQIVND (reference sequence). The CDR3 DNA is TGTGCCAGTAGTCCTCAAAGACAGGGGGGCAGGGGCACCGGGGAGCTGTTTTTT. Amino acids: CASSPQRQGGRGTGELFF.

This clone was detected only a few times. J is TRBJ2-5 and V is TRBV5-1; no firm D call. V gave up 3 bases and J gave up 0 bases, with 18 bases separating them. In germline, CDR1 is SGHRS, CDR2 YFSETQ. The CDR3 runs to 17 residues. The CDR3 reads CASSSERVGWYQETQYF. In DNA form, the CDR3 reads TGCGCCAGCAGCTCCGAACGGGTGGGTTGGTACCAAGAGACCCAGTACTTC.

CDR3 sequence: CASRLAGLGQGLYEQYF. The DNA for the CDR3 is TGTGCAAGTCGCTTAGCGGGTTTAGGACAGGGCCTCTACGAGCAGTACTTC. This rearrangement joins TRBV12-2 to TRBJ2-7; TRBD1, the table's D call, was not compared with the DNA. TRBV12-2 is annotated as a pseudogene. The CDR3 extends over 17 amino acids.

The rearrangement joins TRBV4-2 to TRBJ2-3; 9 positions agree with TRBD2. Germline lookup yields CDR1 LGHNA and CDR2 YNFKEQ. This CDR3 is built from 16 residues. Unmatched junction bases numbered 7, after V lost 5 bases and J lost 1 base. As DNA, the CDR3 is TGTGCCAGCAGCGACGAGTTAGCGGGGGGCACAGATACGCAGTATTTT. Translating it yields CASSDELAGGTDTQYF.

V is TRBV5-1 and J is TRBJ2-4; 7 nucleotides match TRBD1. After removal of 2 bases from V and 0 bases from J, the junction contained 8 bases not matched to a gene. The CDR3 spans 17 residues. CDR1 and CDR2 from the germline V gene are SGHRS and YFSETQ. The CDR3 coding sequence is TGCGCCAGCAGCTTCAGAGGGGGCACTCTAGCCAAAAACATTCAGTACTTC. Amino acids: CASSFRGGTLAKNIQYF.

The chain has TRBV2 and TRBJ2-1, with 7 bases aligning to TRBD1. The CDR3 covers 15 residues. CDR1 and CDR2 (germline): SNHLY, FYNNEI. The V gene end was trimmed by 5 bases and the J gene end by 2 bases; junction bases not matched to a gene: 6. CDR3 nucleotide sequence: TGTGCCAGCAGTAAAGGGGGCCCCCCCTACAATGAGCAGTTCTTC. This encodes CASSKGGPPYNEQFF.

This clone came up once. V is TRBV5-1 and J is TRBJ2-5; 10 bases align to TRBD1. V was clipped by 4 bases and J by 8 bases; unmatched bases: 8. The V gene's germline CDR1 is SGHRS and CDR2 YFSETQ. The CDR3 has 14 amino acids. CDR3 loop: CASSGGTGARTQYF. The CDR3 coding sequence is TGCGCCAGCAGCGGCGGGACAGGGGCGAGAACCCAGTACTTC.

The chain joins TRBV7-9 to TRBJ2-3; 8 bases map to TRBD1. The CDR3 loop spans 15 amino acids. J gave up 1 base and V 4 bases, and 4 bases lay outside the gene matches. Germline values: CDR1 SEHNR, CDR2 FQNEAQ (reference sequence). The CDR3 DNA follows: TGTGCCAGCAGCTCCTCAGGGGGCGGCACAGATACGCAGTATTTT. Translation: CASSSSGGGTDTQYF.

The V gene is TRBV20-1, the J gene TRBJ1-2; D may be TRBD1 (6 bases). The V and J ends lost 6 bases and 10 bases respectively, with 12 bases between them. The V gene's germline CDR1 is DFQATT and CDR2 SNEGSKA (reference sequence). This CDR3 contains 10 residues. The CDR3 reads CSAVDRTYTF. CDR3 nucleotides: TGCAGTGCCGTGGACAGAACCTACACCTTC.

In its sample, this clone was seen a few times. This chain joins TRBV18 and TRBJ2-2, with D maybe TRBD1 (5 bases). CDR1 and CDR2 from the germline V gene are KGHSH and LQKENI. Trimming took off 4 bases at V and 0 bases at J, with 9 bases between the two ends. This CDR3 spans 15 amino acids. In DNA form, the CDR3 reads TGTGCCAGCTCACAAGGGGTCACGAACACCGGGGAGCTGTTTTTT. It codes for CASSQGVTNTGELFF.